A single sample is the source of the 2 T cell receptor beta chains below, sequenced in a study of blood T cells in healthy people across ages. Combining a sample-barcoded 5' primer with a J-beta primer mix, a second PCR ran for roughly 7 to 11 cycles. TCRdb fed the 5' RACE reads into MiXCR, producing one record per CDR3 protein. Found here are under 950,000 distinct CDR3 sequences, 20% to 25% of them singletons; the top ten hold under 25%. The source material was blood. These receptor sequences come from a man aged 65-85 years in good health.

This clonotype was found many times. The chain combines TRBV14 with TRBJ2-3; weak D call: TRBD1 (6 bases). Per the germline V gene, CDR1 is SGHDN and CDR2 is FVKESK. V gave up 5 bases and J gave up 6 bases, with 18 bases separating them. CDR3 length: 15 residues. The CDR3 sequence is CASSWLNGQGDTQYF. Written as DNA, the CDR3 is TGTGCCAGCAGCTGGTTGAACGGGCAGGGGGATACGCAGTATTTT.

This chain joins TRBV3-1 and TRBJ1-1; D remains unclear. The CDR3 loop spans 15 amino acids. Germline V gene data show CDR1 as LGHDT and CDR2 as YNNKEL (reference sequence). V gave up 4 bases and J gave up 0 bases, with 12 bases separating them. CDR3 DNA: TGTGCCAGCAGCCGATTGGGGTACATGAACACTGAAGCTTTCTTT. The encoded protein is CASSRLGYMNTEAFF.